Listed below are T cell receptor beta chains from one sample, sequenced in a study of CDR3 diversity in severe acne. TCRdb fed the PCR reads into MiXCR, producing one record per CDR3 protein. The sample carries over 85,000 distinct CDR3 sequences, 45% to 60% recorded once. The specimen was blood. The source is a male donor with acne. CDR3s include the opening cysteine and the closing phenylalanine or tryptophan. D genes are given only for firm matches. Size is omitted from some rows. Given values are once, few, many or a class for expanded clones.

TRBV5-1,.,TRBJ2-7,many,TGCGCCAGCAGCTTGGATGCGGGGGCCGAGCAGTACTTC,CASSLDAGAEQYF
TRBV15,.,TRBJ2-7,.,TGTGCCACCCAGGGCGCCTCAGGTTACGAGCAGTACTTC,CATQGASGYEQYF
TRBV15,.,TRBJ2-7,.,TGTGCCACCAGCAGCCCCCCGCTAGCGTACTCCTACGAGCAGTACTTC,CATSSPPLAYSYEQYF
TRBV10-3,.,TRBJ1-5,.,TGTGCCATCAGAGACAGTGGGGATCAGCCCCAGCATTTT,CAIRDSGDQPQHF
TRBV9,.,TRBJ2-3,once,TGTGCCAGCAGCTCCCGTGCGGCAGATACGCAGTATTTT,CASSSRAADTQYF
TRBV7-3,.,TRBJ2-6,.,TGTGCCAGCAGCCAACATCAGGAAAGCTCTGGGGCCAACGTCCTGACTTTC,CASSQHQESSGANVLTF
TRBV29-1,TRBD1,TRBJ1-1,.,TGCAGCGTTGGGGACAGGGGGTACGCTTTCTTT,CSVGDRGYAFF
TRBV4-1,.,TRBJ1-4,few,TGCGCCAGCAGCCGCGGGGTTGCAACTAATGAAAAACTGTTTTTT,CASSRGVATNEKLFF
TRBV5-8,.,TRBJ2-7,many,TGTGCCAGCAGCCCGATCGGCGGGTCCGGGGGGCAGTACTTC,CASSPIGGSGGQYF
TRBV28,.,TRBJ1-1,few,TGTGCCAGCAGCCCCCGGGGGGCGCATAACACTGAAGCTTTCTTT,CASSPRGAHNTEAFF
TRBV20-1,TRBD1,TRBJ1-5,.,TGCAGTGCTAGGGCTCCGGGACAGGGCGATCAGCCCCAGCATTTT,CSARAPGQGDQPQHF
TRBV13,.,TRBJ2-2,.,TGCGCCAGCAGCCAAGGGGGAATGGGGGGTGCCGGGGAGCTGTTTTTT,CASSQGGMGGAGELFF
TRBV6-1,TRBD1,TRBJ1-2,few,TGTGCCAGCAGGGACAGGGCTTATGGCTACACCTTC,CASRDRAYGYTF
TRBV19,.,TRBJ1-2,.,TGTGCCAGTGGGGGCTACACCTTC,CASGGYTF
TRBV4-1,TRBD2,TRBJ2-1,many,TGCGCCAGCAGCCGCGGACTAGCGGGGCCTAGTCCACACAATGAGCAGTTCTTC,CASSRGLAGPSPHNEQFF
TRBV5-5,TRBD1,TRBJ2-5,.,TGTGCCAGCAGCTTGGACCCGGGACAGGGGCAAGAGACCCAGTACTTC,CASSLDPGQGQETQYF
TRBV9,TRBD2,TRBJ2-1,few,TGTGCCAGCAGCGTAGTTGGGGGTGGACTAGCGGGGCCCTACAATGAGCAGTTCTTC,CASSVVGGGLAGPYNEQFF
TRBV25-1,.,TRBJ1-4,.,TGTGCCAGCAGTGAGGAGACAGAACTTAATGAAAAACTGTTTTTT,CASSEETELNEKLFF
TRBV20-1,.,TRBJ1-5,many,TGCAGTGCTAGAGACGGAACCTCGGATTGGGGACGCCAGCCCCAGCATTTT,CSARDGTSDWGRQPQHF
TRBV7-6,TRBD2,TRBJ2-1,.,TGTGCCAGCAGCTCAGCGGGGTCAGGGCTCGCCTACAATGAGCAGTTCTTC,CASSSAGSGLAYNEQFF
TRBV28,.,TRBJ2-5,many,TGTGCCAGCAGTTTATCTCGAGAGACCCAGTACTTC,CASSLSRETQYF
TRBV19,TRBD1,TRBJ1-2,.,TGTGCCAGTACGAGGGGACAGAAAGGCTACACCTTC,CASTRGQKGYTF
TRBV2,TRBD1,TRBJ2-1,.,TGTGCCAGCAGTGTAACGACAGGGGCAGACAATGAGCAGTTCTTC,CASSVTTGADNEQFF
TRBV7-3,.,TRBJ2-7,.,TGTGCCAGCAGCTTAGCGCCCGGGCTCTACGAGCAGTACTTC,CASSLAPGLYEQYF
TRBV10-3,.,TRBJ2-7,.,TGTGCCATCAGTGAGCCAGGGTACTACGAGCAGTACTTC,CAISEPGYYEQYF
TRBV6-4,TRBD1,TRBJ1-4,few,TGTGCCAGCATTTGGGGCGGACAGGGGAAGAATGCAACTAATGAAAAACTGTTTTTT,CASIWGGQGKNATNEKLFF
TRBV25-1,TRBD1,TRBJ2-7,.,TGTGCCAGCAGTGCATTCGGACAGGGGATGAACTACGAGCAGTACTTC,CASSAFGQGMNYEQYF
TRBV20-1,TRBD2,TRBJ2-7,once,TGCAGTGCCAGTCGGGAGGACACCTACGAGCAGTACTTC,CSASREDTYEQYF
TRBV27,.,TRBJ2-7,.,TGTGCCAGCAGTTCTCTTTCGTTCTCAGGGGCCTACGAGCAGTACTTC,CASSSLSFSGAYEQYF
TRBV20-1,.,TRBJ2-7,.,TGCAGTGCTAGAGCTCAGGGGGGCAGGTACGAGCAGTACTTC,CSARAQGGRYEQYF
TRBV10-2,.,TRBJ2-5,few,TGCGCCAGCAGTGAGGTTGGTGCCACCATACAAGAGACCCAGTACTTC,CASSEVGATIQETQYF
TRBV5-6,.,TRBJ2-1,many,TGTGCCAGCAGCTTGCCCAACAATGAGCAGTTCTTC,CASSLPNNEQFF
TRBV6-1,.,TRBJ2-3,many,TGTGCCAGCCCAAACTCAAGAGATACGCAGTATTTT,CASPNSRDTQYF
TRBV20-1,TRBD2,TRBJ2-3,.,TGCAGTGCTAGGGTCTCGGCGGGAGGCACAGATACGCAGTATTTT,CSARVSAGGTDTQYF
TRBV24-1,.,TRBJ1-1,.,TGTGCCACCACAGGGCCCGGAGGCACTGAAGCTTTCTTT,CATTGPGGTEAFF
TRBV20-1,TRBD2,TRBJ2-7,many,TGCAGTGCTAGGGCTATTACTAGCGGGAGGGGCGTATACGAGCAGTACTTC,CSARAITSGRGVYEQYF
TRBV29-1,.,TRBJ1-2,.,TGCAGCGTTGAAGAACTAGGGCCGAGCCACTATGGCTACACCTTC,CSVEELGPSHYGYTF
TRBV5-6,.,TRBJ2-4,.,TGTGCCAGCAGCTTGCGAGGGGGCAAAAACATTCAGTACTTC,CASSLRGGKNIQYF
TRBV4-1,TRBD2,TRBJ2-5,.,TGCGCCAGCAGCCAAGTGATAGCGGGGGGGTGGGAGACCCAGTACTTC,CASSQVIAGGWETQYF
TRBV6-5,TRBD2,TRBJ2-2,.,TGTGCCAGCAGTTACGGGACTAGAGTCACCGGGGAGCTGTTTTTT,CASSYGTRVTGELFF
TRBV10-1,.,TRBJ1-5,.,TGCGCCAGCAGGATCAGACAGCGCTTAATACCCAGGGATCAGCCCCAGCATTTT,CASRIRQRLIPRDQPQHF
TRBV7-2,TRBD2,TRBJ2-7,.,TGTGCCAGCAGCTGCCTTAGCGGGAGAATATACGAGCAGTACTTC,CASSCLSGRIYEQYF
TRBV20-1,TRBD1,TRBJ1-5,.,TGCAGGACAGGACAGGGCCCCCCCCCGCCCCAGCATTTT,CRTGQGPPPPQHF
TRBV4-1,TRBD1,TRBJ1-5,many,TGCGCCAGCAGCCATGCAGGACAGGGTGGCAATCAGCCCCAGCATTTT,CASSHAGQGGNQPQHF
TRBV28,.,TRBJ2-7,.,TGTGCCAGCAGTTTCGGGGAAATGTCCTACGAGCAGTACTTC,CASSFGEMSYEQYF
TRBV14,.,TRBJ2-5,.,TGTGCCAGCAGCCTGGGAGTCGGCGAGACCCAGTACTTC,CASSLGVGETQYF
TRBV10-3,.,TRBJ2-7,.,TGTGCCATCAGCCAGACGGAGAGGGAGGACTACGAGCAGTACTTC,CAISQTEREDYEQYF
TRBV2,TRBD1,TRBJ1-1,few,TGTGCCACCAGGGGATTAGGGGGCGGAGGAGACACTGAAGCTTTCTTT,CATRGLGGGGDTEAFF
TRBV5-1,.,TRBJ1-2,few,TGCGCCAGCAGCTTGGCCCCACAGGGCCTCACGGGTGGCTACACCTTC,CASSLAPQGLTGGYTF
TRBV5-1,.,TRBJ2-5,many,TGCGCCAGCAGCTCCTCCGGCCCCCAGCAAGAGACCCAGTACTTC,CASSSSGPQQETQYF
TRBV29-1,TRBD2,TRBJ2-3,few,TGCAGCGATCTGACTAGCGGGAGCACAGATACGCAGTATTTT,CSDLTSGSTDTQYF